Listed here is a single TCR beta chain. As yet, its antigen is unknown. This specimen belongs to a study of shared clonotypes between healthy human individuals. Profiling relied on immunoSEQ multiplex PCR, and the TCRdb table lists in-frame clones only, not all of them. The sample yields 2.5 million or so clones, more than 90% seen once. Findings and limits, study-wide: Read depth was anticipated to influence clonotype sharing among donors. Estimated richness values were generally larger in naive subsets than in memory subsets. Rarefaction demonstrated incomplete sorted-subset sequencing despite large depth.

Every contributor of samples was a Caucasian grown-up residing in Nashville, Tennessee. Deletions cut 2 bases from V and 0 bases from J, with 9 bases between. The CDR3 is made up of 15 amino acids. The germline gives CDR1 MNHNS, CDR2 SASEGT. Sample: naive CD4+ T cells sorted from blood. Subset specified: CD45RA+ positively selected. This receptor was taken from a man in his late teens or twenties in good health. The chain couples TRBV6-1 to TRBJ2-3; D uncertain. The CDR3 DNA is TGTGCCAGCAGTGAAATGACGACTAGCACAGATACGCAGTATTTT. Translation gives CASSEMTTSTDTQYF.